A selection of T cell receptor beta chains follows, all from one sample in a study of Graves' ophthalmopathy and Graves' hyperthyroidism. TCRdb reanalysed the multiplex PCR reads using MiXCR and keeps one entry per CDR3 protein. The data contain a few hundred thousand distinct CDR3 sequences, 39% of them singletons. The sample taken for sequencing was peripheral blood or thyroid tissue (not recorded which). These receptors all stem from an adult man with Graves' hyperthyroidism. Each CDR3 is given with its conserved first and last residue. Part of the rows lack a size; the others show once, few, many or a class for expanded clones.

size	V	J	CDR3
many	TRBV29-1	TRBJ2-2	CSVGTGNTGELFF
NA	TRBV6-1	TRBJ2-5	CASSDWGRTSGETQYF
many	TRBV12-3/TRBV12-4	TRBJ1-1	CASSTRDRGAGTEAFF
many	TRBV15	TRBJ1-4	CATSRDNNEKLFF
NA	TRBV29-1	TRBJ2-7	CSAGQGVNEQYF
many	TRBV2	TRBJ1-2	CASKTEAIWGGYTF
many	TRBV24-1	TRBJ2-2	CATQSQTRDTGELFF
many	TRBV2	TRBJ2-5	CASSEARGEKETQYF
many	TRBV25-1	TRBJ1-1	CASSEYLGGRPEAFF
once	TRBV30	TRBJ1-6	CAWSQANNSPLHF
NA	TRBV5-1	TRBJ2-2	CASSLSGTRELFF
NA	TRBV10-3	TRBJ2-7	CASSEDRSPYEQYF
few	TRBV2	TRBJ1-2	CASRRTGANYGYTF
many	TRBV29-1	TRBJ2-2	CSVARGDGELFF
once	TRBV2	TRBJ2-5	CASSGMRGGETQYF
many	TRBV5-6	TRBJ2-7	CASSLVQGEQYF
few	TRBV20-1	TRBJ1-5	CSAREGLDSNQPQHF
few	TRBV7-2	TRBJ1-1	CASSSMLGENKEAFF
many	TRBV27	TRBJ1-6	CASRTNSPLHF
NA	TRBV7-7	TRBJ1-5	CASSLVGGFNQPQHF
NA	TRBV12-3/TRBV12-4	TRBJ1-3	CASNSTGASGNTIYF
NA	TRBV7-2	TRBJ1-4	CASSLARGGEKLFF
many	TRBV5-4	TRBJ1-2	CASSSPDVYGYTF
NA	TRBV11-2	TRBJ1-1	CASTAGRYTEAFF
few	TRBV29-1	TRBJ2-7	CSVVGQSPYEQYF
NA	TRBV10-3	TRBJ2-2	CASRGGRESGELFF
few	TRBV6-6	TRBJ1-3	CASSYSGASLSGNTIYF
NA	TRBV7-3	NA	CASSLRASGGPEQFF
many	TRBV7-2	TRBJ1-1	CASKMDRTDTEAFF
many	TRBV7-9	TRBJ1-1	CASSRTGVPEAFF
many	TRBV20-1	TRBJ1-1	CSARDSGRALEDTEAFF
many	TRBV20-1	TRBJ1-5	CSAREGRSQPQHF
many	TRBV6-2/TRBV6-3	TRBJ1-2	CASLPRADGYGYTF
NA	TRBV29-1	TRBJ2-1	CSVEEASGSSYNEQFF
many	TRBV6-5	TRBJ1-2	CASRETGFIYGYTF
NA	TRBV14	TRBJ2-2	CASSRLGTARELFF
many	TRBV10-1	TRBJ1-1	CASSDSSVTEAFF
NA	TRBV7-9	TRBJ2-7	CASSDIAGVSYEQYF
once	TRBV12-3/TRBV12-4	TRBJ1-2	CASSPRWGIGYTF
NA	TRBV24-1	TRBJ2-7	CATSEPDSPYEQYF
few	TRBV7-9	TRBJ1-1	CASSLDGYTEAFF
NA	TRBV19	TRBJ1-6	CASIHRQGANSPLHF
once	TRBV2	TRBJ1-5	CASASTGSNQPQHF
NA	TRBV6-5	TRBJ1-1	CASSYSGQGKTEAFF
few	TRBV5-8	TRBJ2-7	CASRPPPGTDRSYEQYF
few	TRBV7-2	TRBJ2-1	CASSLDRAYNEQFF